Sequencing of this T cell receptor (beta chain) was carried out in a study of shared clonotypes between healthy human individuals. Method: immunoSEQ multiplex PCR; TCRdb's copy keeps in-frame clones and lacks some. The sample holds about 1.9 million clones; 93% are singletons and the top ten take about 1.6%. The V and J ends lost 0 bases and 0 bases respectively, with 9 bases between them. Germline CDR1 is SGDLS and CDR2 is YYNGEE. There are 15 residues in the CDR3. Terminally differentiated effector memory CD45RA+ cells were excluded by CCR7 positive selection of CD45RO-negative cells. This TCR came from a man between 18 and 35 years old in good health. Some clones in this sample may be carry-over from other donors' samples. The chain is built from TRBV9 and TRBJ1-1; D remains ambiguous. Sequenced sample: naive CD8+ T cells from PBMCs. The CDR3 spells CASSVVWEMNTEAFF. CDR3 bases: TGTGCCAGCAGCGTAGTTTGGGAGATGAACACTGAAGCTTTCTTT.